These 18 T cell receptor beta chains came from one sample sequenced in a study of CD8+CD57+ T cells in acquired aplastic anemia. TCR beta VDJ combinations and CDR3 sequences were profiled from genomic DNA. MiXCR was run by TCRdb on the reads, yielding one entry per CDR3 protein. The data hold around 51,000 distinct CDR3 sequences, with roughly 69% observed a single time. Material: sorted CD4+, CD8+, or CD8+CD57+ T cells (not recorded which) from PBMCs. These receptors were taken from a human donor in good health, serving as a control.

The V and J genes are TRBV7-9 and TRBJ2-7, with D possibly TRBD1 on 5 matching bases. The CDR3 length is 13 residues. Germline V gene data show CDR1 as SEHNR and CDR2 as FQNEAQ (reference sequence). Trimming removed 6 bases at V and 2 bases at J, with 11 bases between. The CDR3 DNA reads TGTGCCAGCAGGGCGGACACCGCCTACGAGCAGTACTTC. It specifies CASRADTAYEQYF.

This rearrangement joins TRBV15 to TRBJ1-2; the D is unclear. The CDR3 runs to 14 residues. The V end lost 0 bases, the J end lost 5 bases, and 10 bases lay between the germline ends. Looked up from germline, CDR1 is LNHNV and CDR2 is YYDKDF (reference sequence). As DNA, the CDR3 is TGTGCCACCAGCAGAGATCTGGCGGATTATGGCTACACCTTC. It translates to CATSRDLADYGYTF. Together with reference TRBV15 and TRBJ1-2, the CDR3 gives the full variable domain: DAMVIQNPRYQVTQFGKPVTLSCSQTLNHNVMYWYQQKSSQAPKLLFHYYDKDFNNEADTPDNFQSRRPNTSFCFLDIRSPGLGDTAMYLCATSRDLADYGYTFGSGTRLTVV.

This clonotype was picked up a small number of times. In DNA, the CDR3 is TGCGCCAGCCGGGATGGGACAGGGGGCTCCTACGAGCAGTACTTC. It translates to CASRDGTGGSYEQYF. This chain joins TRBV10-2 and TRBJ2-7, with TRBD1 matching 11 bases. Germline V gene sequence: CDR1 WSHSY, CDR2 SAAADI. This CDR3 region has 15 residues. Losses at the gene ends were 8 bases for V and 0 bases for J; bases not matched to a gene: 6.

The chain is built from TRBV15 and TRBJ2-7; no clear D. V lost 1 base, J lost 2 bases, and 12 bases lay in between. The CDR3 has 15 amino acids. Looked up from germline, CDR1 is LNHNV and CDR2 is YYDKDF (reference sequence). CDR3 residues: CATSRAGLMPYEQYF. The CDR3 coding sequence is TGTGCCACCAGCAGAGCTGGGTTAATGCCCTACGAGCAGTACTTC.

This chain uses TRBV29-1 with TRBJ2-7, with D possibly called TRBD1 or TRBD2 (5 bases each). Trimming stripped 4 bases from V and 7 bases from J, with 17 bases between. Per the germline V gene, CDR1 is SQVTM and CDR2 is ANQGSEA. The CDR3 has 13 amino acids. CDR3 nucleotide sequence: TGCAGCGTTGGACCGACGGGGCAGAGGGAGCAGTACTTC. Translation gives CSVGPTGQREQYF.

The chain combines TRBV4-1 with TRBJ2-7, with D maybe TRBD1 (6 bases). V was clipped by 1 base and J by 7 bases, with 11 bases between them. The CDR3 loop spans 13 amino acids. Germline V lookup: CDR1 MGHRA, CDR2 YSYEKL. The CDR3 here is CASSQGTGWEQYF. For the CDR3, the DNA is TGCGCCAGCAGCCAAGGTACAGGGTGGGAGCAGTACTTC.

V gene TRBV15 combines with J gene TRBJ1-6; D is undetermined. Trimming took off 1 base at V and 7 bases at J, with 11 bases between the two ends. Germline CDR1 reads LNHNV; CDR2 reads YYDKDF (reference sequence). This CDR3 has 15 residues. As DNA, the CDR3 is TGTGCCACCAGCAGAGTCGGCACAACCAATTCACCCCTCCACTTT. It yields the protein CATSRVGTTNSPLHF.

This chain joins TRBV29-1 and TRBJ2-7, with 7 bases identical to TRBD1. After removal of 4 bases from V and 2 bases from J, the junction contained 2 bases not matched to a gene. This CDR3 is 12 amino acids long. The germline V gene encodes CDR1 SQVTM and CDR2 ANQGSEA. CDR3 protein: CSVGGQTYEQYF. The CDR3 DNA sequence: TGCAGCGTTGGGGGACAGACCTACGAGCAGTACTTC.

This clonotype showed up many times. The V gene is TRBV19, the J gene TRBJ1-1; 12 nucleotides line up with TRBD1. The CDR3 totals 14 residues. V trimming: 4 bases; J trimming: 6 bases; junction bases outside the gene matches: 3. CDR1 and CDR2 (germline): LNHDA, SQIVND (reference sequence). Here the CDR3 reads CASSTWDRGPEAFF. The CDR3 bases are TGTGCCAGTAGTACCTGGGACAGGGGGCCTGAAGCTTTCTTT. Complete variable domain (other parts from reference TRBV19 and TRBJ1-1): DGGITQSPKYLFRKEGQNVTLSCEQNLNHDAMYWYRQDPGQGLRLIYYSQIVNDFQKGDIAEGYSVSREKKESFPLTVTSAQKNPTAFYLCASSTWDRGPEAFFGQGTRLTVV.

The chain carries TRBV19 and TRBJ2-7; perhaps TRBD2 as D (6 bases). The CDR3 extends over 16 amino acids. In germline, CDR1 is LNHDA, CDR2 SQIVND (reference sequence). V shed 4 bases and J shed 0 bases, with 16 bases lying between them. The CDR3 nucleotides are TGTGCCAGTAGTAAAGGAGGAGGGATGAGCTCCTACGAGCAGTACTTC. Its protein product is CASSKGGGMSSYEQYF.

This clonotype has only a few counts. V usage is TRBV25-1 and J usage is TRBJ2-7; 7 bases map to TRBD1. The J segment lost 3 bases and the V segment lost 1 base, leaving 6 bases of the junction unmatched. The germline CDR1 and CDR2 sequences are MGHDK and SYGVNS. There are 15 residues in the CDR3. In nucleotides, the CDR3 is TGTGCCAGCAGTGAATCCCCAGGGACAGTCTACGAGCAGTACTTC. This encodes CASSESPGTVYEQYF.

This chain uses TRBV2 with TRBJ2-5; 12 bases match TRBD1. Germline loops: CDR1 SNHLY, CDR2 FYNNEI. The CDR3 covers 16 residues. The V gene end was trimmed by 5 bases and the J gene end by 5 bases; junction bases not matched to a gene: 9. The CDR3 loop reads CASSSSGTGGLETQYF. The CDR3, as DNA: TGTGCCAGCAGTTCCTCCGGGACAGGGGGCCTGGAGACCCAGTACTTC.

V usage is TRBV19 and J usage is TRBJ1-2, with unresolved D. Germline loops: CDR1 LNHDA, CDR2 SQIVND (reference sequence). CDR3 length equals 13 residues. The V and J ends lost 3 bases and 1 base respectively, with 6 bases between them. CDR3: CASSINFNYGYTF. The CDR3 DNA reads as TGTGCCAGTAGTATCAACTTTAACTATGGCTACACCTTC.

V and J are TRBV2 and TRBJ1-6; possible D gene TRBD1, 6 bases. The CDR3 totals 16 residues. Germline V CDR1 and CDR2: SNHLY, FYNNEI. V was pared by 5 bases and J by 1 base, with 12 bases between. The CDR3 bases are TGTGCCAGCAGTCTACAGGGTAGATCCTATAATTCACCCCTCCACTTT. Translating it yields CASSLQGRSYNSPLHF.

This chain links TRBV29-1 with TRBJ2-7, with TRBD1 as a possible D gene (5 bases). Germline assignment: CDR1 SQVTM and CDR2 ANQGSEA. V was pared by 4 bases and J by 0 bases, with 7 bases between. This CDR3 is built from 12 residues. The CDR3 coding sequence is TGCAGCGTTGGACAGAGCTCCTACGAGCAGTACTTC. Protein: CSVGQSSYEQYF.

The chain couples TRBV10-3 to TRBJ2-3; D remains unclear. V was clipped by 2 bases and J by 1 base, with 4 bases between them. The germline gives CDR1 ENHRY, CDR2 SYGVKD. The length of the CDR3 is 13 residues. CDR3 protein: CAISEAGTDTQYF. The CDR3 nucleotides read TGTGCCATCAGTGAGGCGGGCACAGATACGCAGTATTTT.

This clonotype was seen many times. This chain links TRBV6-1 with TRBJ1-4; maybe TRBD1 (5 bases). The CDR3 loop spans 14 amino acids. Germline CDR1 is MNHNS and CDR2 is SASEGT. Trimming removed 2 bases at V and 7 bases at J, with 11 bases between. CDR3 DNA sequence: TGTGCCAGCAGTGAACTGTGGGGCTTTGAAAAACTGTTTTTT. Translated, it gives CASSELWGFEKLFF.

The V gene is TRBV5-1, the J gene TRBJ2-5, with 9 nucleotides matching TRBD2. The germline V gene has CDR1 SGHRS and CDR2 YFSETQ. The CDR3 is 16 amino acids. The J segment lost 4 bases and the V segment lost 4 bases, leaving 11 bases of the junction unmatched. The CDR3 sequence is CASSPQSSGARETQYF. Written as DNA, the CDR3 is TGCGCCAGCAGCCCGCAGTCTAGCGGGGCGAGAGAGACCCAGTACTTC.